This TCR beta chain was documented in a study of blood T cell repertoires in COVID-19. Study context: Italy, Spain and the United States were the sources of the convalescent and acute COVID-19 samples. Sources were T cells, B-cell-depleted T cells, or PBMCs; the material itself was cDNA or gDNA.

Germline V lookup: CDR1 WNHNN, CDR2 SYGVQD (reference sequence). The CDR3 is made up of 15 amino acids. Germline trimming cut 7 bases from V and 6 bases from J; bases unmatched to any gene: 7. The authors' processing: Counts of nucleated cells, estimated from reference gene primer amplification, were obtained. The assay was immunoSEQ multiplex PCR, and TCRdb's table has in-frame clones only and misses some. From that table come the V and J calls and clone size; the DNA was used to work out D and trimming. The sample contains fewer than 250,000 clones, around four fifths of which appear only once. This TCR was sampled from a man in his forties or fifties with acute or convalescent COVID-19. The chain has TRBV10-1 and TRBJ1-6, with 9 bases aligning to TRBD1. Sequences were obtained from peripheral blood. The CDR3, as DNA: TGCGCCAGCAAACAGACAGGGGGACGTAATTCACCCCTCCACTTT. Translated: CASKQTGGRNSPLHF.